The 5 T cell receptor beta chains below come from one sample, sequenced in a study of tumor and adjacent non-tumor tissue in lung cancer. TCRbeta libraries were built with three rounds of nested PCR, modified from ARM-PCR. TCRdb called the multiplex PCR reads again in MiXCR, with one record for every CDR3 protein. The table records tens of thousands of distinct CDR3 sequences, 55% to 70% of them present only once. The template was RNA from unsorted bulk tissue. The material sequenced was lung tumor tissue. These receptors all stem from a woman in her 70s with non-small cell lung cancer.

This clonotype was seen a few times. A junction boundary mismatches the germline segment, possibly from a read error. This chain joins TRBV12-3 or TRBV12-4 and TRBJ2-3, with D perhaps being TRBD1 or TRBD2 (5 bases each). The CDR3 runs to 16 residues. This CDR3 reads CASRPDRRGRTDAQYF. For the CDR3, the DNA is TGTGCCAGCAGACCCGACAGACGGGGCCGCACAGATGCGCAGTATTTT.

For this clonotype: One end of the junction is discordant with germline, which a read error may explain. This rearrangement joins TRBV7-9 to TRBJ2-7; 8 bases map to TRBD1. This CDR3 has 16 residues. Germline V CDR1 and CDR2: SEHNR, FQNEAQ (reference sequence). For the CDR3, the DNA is TGTGTCAGCAGCTCTTCCGACAGGGGTATCCTCTACGAGCAGTACTTC. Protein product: CVSSSSDRGILYEQYF.

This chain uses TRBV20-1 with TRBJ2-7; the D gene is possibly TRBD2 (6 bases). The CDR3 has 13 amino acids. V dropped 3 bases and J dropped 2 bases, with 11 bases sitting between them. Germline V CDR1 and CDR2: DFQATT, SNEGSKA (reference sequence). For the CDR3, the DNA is TGCAGTGCTAGCGGGAGATTCCCCTACGAGCAGTACTTC. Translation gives CSASGRFPYEQYF.

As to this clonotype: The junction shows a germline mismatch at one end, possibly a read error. The CDR3 here is CASSYSSGSQDTQYF. The CDR3 nucleotides read TGTGCAAGCAGTTACTCATCGGGAAGTCAAGATACGCAGTATTTT. The chain links TRBV6-5 to TRBJ2-3, with D possibly TRBD2 on 5 matching bases. The CDR3 contains 15 residues. CDR1 MNHEY and CDR2 SVGAGI come from the germline V gene.

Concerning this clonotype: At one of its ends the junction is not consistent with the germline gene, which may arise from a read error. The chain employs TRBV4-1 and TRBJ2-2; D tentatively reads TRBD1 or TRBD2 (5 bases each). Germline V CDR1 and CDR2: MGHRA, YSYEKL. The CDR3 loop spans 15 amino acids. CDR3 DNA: TGCGCCAGCCGGGGCCTAACGGGATATTTCGGGGAGCTATTCTTT. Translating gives CASRGLTGYFGELFF.